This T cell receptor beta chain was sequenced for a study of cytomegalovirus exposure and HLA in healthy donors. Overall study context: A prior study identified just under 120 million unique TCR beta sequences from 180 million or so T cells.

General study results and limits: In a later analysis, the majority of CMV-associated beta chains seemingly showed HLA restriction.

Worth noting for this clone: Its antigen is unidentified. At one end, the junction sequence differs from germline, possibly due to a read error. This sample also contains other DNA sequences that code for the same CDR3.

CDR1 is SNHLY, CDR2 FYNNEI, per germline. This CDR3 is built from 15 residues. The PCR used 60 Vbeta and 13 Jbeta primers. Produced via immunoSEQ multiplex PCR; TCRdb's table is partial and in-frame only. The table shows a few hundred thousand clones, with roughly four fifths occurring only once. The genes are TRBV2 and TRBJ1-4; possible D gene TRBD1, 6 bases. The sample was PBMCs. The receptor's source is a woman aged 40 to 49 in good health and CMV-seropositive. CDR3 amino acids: CASRSGGLTNEKLFF. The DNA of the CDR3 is TGTGCTAGCAGATCGGGGGGCCTGACTAATGAAAAACTGTTTTTT.